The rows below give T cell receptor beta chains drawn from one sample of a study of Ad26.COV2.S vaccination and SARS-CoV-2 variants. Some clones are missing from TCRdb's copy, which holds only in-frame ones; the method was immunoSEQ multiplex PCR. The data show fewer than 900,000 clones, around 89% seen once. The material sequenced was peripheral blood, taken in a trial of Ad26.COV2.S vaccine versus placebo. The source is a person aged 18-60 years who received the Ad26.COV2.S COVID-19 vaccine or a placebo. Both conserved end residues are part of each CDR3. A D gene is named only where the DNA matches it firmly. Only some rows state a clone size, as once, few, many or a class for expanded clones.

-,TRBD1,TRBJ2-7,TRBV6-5,CASSQTQGVNEQYF,TGTGCCAGCAGTCAAACTCAGGGGGTTAACGAGCAGTACTTC
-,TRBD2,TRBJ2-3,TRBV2,CASSASGGSTDTQYF,TGTGCCAGCAGTGCGTCGGGGGGAAGCACAGATACGCAGTATTTT
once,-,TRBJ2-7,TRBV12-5,CASARSQRNEQYF,TGTGCTAGTGCGCGAAGTCAGAGGAACGAGCAGTACTTC
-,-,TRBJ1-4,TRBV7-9,CASSPLLGNEKLFF,TGTGCCAGCAGTCCCCTCTTGGGAAATGAAAAACTGTTTTTT
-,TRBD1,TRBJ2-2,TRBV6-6,CASSYSTGGNTGELFF,TGTGCCAGCAGTTACTCTACAGGGGGCAACACCGGGGAGCTGTTTTTT
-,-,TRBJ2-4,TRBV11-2,CASSLAGGRIQYF,TGTGCCAGCAGCTTAGCTGGAGGGCGTATTCAGTACTTC
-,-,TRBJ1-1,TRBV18,CASSHGQQNTEAFF,TGTGCCAGCTCACATGGACAGCAAAACACTGAAGCTTTCTTT
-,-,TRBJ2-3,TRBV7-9,CASGYGGTSTDTQYF,TGTGCCAGCGGATATGGGGGGACTAGCACAGATACGCAGTATTTT
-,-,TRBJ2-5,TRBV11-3,CASSLGRGTETQYF,TGTGCCAGCAGCCTCGGGAGAGGAACAGAGACCCAGTACTTC
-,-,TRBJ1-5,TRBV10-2,CATRLDSNQPQHF,TGCGCCACTAGGTTAGATAGCAATCAGCCCCAGCATTTT
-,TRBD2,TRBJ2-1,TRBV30,CAWGGDYKNEQFF,TGTGCCTGGGGGGGGGACTACAAAAATGAGCAGTTCTTC
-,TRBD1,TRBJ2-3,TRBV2,CASSGQGVETDTQYF,TGTGCCAGCAGTGGACAGGGGGTGGAAACAGATACGCAGTATTTT
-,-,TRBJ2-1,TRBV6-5,CASSSTYNEQFF,TGTGCCAGCAGTTCGACTTACAATGAGCAGTTCTTC
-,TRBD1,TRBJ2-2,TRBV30,CASGQGAGELFF,TGTGCCTCGGGACAGGGGGCCGGGGAGCTGTTTTTT
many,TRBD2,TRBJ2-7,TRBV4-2,CASRSGTSGRGSSYEQYF,TGTGCCAGCCGCTCCGGGACTAGCGGGAGGGGTAGCTCCTACGAGCAGTACTTC
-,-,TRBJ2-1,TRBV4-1,CASRPIESSYNEQFF,TGCGCCAGCAGACCGATAGAGAGCTCCTACAATGAGCAGTTCTTC
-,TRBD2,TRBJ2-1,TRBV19,CASSIKGGSGRAWAYNEQFF,TGTGCCAGTAGTATAAAGGGGGGTAGCGGGAGGGCCTGGGCCTACAATGAGCAGTTCTTC
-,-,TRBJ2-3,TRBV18,CASSPVNSDLTDTQYF,TGTGCCAGCTCACCAGTGAATAGCGACCTCACAGATACGCAGTATTTT
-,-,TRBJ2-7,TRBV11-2,CASSLAGVAYEQYF,TGTGCCAGCAGCTTAGCGGGAGTGGCCTACGAGCAGTACTTC
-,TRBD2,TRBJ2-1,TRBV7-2,CASSMLAGGLSNEQFF,TGTGCCAGCAGCATGTTAGCGGGAGGGCTTAGCAATGAGCAGTTCTTC
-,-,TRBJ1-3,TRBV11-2,CASSFGGGSGNTIYF,TGTGCCAGCAGCTTCGGGGGGGGCTCTGGAAACACCATATATTTT
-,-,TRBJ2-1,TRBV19,CASIGVNEQFF,TGTGCCAGTATAGGTGTCAATGAGCAGTTCTTC
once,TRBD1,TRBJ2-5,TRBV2,CASRLGTGVETQYF,TGTGCCAGCCGGTTAGGGACAGGGGTTGAGACCCAGTACTTC
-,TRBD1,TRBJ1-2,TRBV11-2,CASSPGGAYGYTF,TGTGCCAGCAGCCCAGGGGGCGCCTATGGCTACACCTTC
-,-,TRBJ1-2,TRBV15,CATSRDGYGYTF,TGTGCCACCAGCAGGGACGGTTATGGCTACACCTTC
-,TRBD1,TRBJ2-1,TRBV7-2,CASSPRDRIHNEQFF,TGTGCCAGCAGCCCCCGGGACAGGATCCACAATGAGCAGTTCTTC
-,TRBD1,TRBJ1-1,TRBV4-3,CASSQDRDRPNTEAFF,TGCGCCAGCAGCCAAGACCGGGACAGGCCGAACACTGAAGCTTTCTTT
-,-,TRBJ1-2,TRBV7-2,CASSLEGRIYGYTF,TGTGCCAGCAGCTTAGAAGGGAGGATCTATGGCTACACCTTC
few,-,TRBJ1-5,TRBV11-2,CASSLKQPNRENQPQHF,TGTGCCAGCAGCTTAAAACAACCAAACCGAGAGAATCAGCCCCAGCATTTT
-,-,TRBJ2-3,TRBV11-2,CASSLTADTQYF,TGTGCCAGCAGCTTGACCGCCGATACGCAGTATTTT
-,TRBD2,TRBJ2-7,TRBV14,CASSPLAGSYEQYF,TGTGCCAGCAGCCCACTAGCGGGGTCCTACGAGCAGTACTTC
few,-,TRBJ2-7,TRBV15,CATSRDLGTTHYEQYF,TGTGCCACCAGCAGAGATCTGGGGACAACCCACTACGAGCAGTACTTC
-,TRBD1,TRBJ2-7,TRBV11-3,CASSPGTGYEQYF,TGTGCCAGCAGCCCTGGGACAGGCTACGAGCAGTACTTC
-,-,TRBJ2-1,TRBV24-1,CATSDKTSNEQFF,TGTGCCACCAGTGATAAAACCTCTAATGAGCAGTTCTTC
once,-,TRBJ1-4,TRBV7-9,CASTATEKLFF,TGTGCCAGCACGGCTACTGAAAAACTGTTTTTT
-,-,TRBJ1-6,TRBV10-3,CAIAESSYNSPLHF,TGTGCCATCGCGGAGAGCTCCTATAATTCACCCCTCCACTTT
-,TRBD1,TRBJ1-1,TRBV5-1,CASSLDRGNTEAFF,TGCGCCAGCAGCTTGGACAGGGGGAACACTGAAGCTTTCTTT
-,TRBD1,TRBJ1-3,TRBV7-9,CASSTGTGRLGNTIYF,TGTGCCAGCAGCACCGGGACAGGGCGCCTCGGGAACACCATATATTTT
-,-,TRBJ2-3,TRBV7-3,CASSATGTDTQYF,TGTGCCAGCAGCGCAACCGGGACAGATACGCAGTATTTT
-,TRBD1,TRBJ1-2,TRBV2,CASSLDRGRRTPGYTF,TGTGCCAGCAGCCTCGACAGGGGGCGCAGGACCCCAGGCTACACCTTC
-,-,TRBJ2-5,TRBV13,CASSLATTETQYF,TGTGCCAGCAGCTTAGCGACGACGGAGACCCAGTACTTC
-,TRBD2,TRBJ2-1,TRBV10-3,CAIRKPGLAEDLSYNEQFF,TGTGCCATCAGGAAACCGGGACTAGCGGAAGACCTCTCTTACAATGAGCAGTTCTTC
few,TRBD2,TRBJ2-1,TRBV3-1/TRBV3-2,CASSHTSGGYNEQFF,TGTGCCAGCAGCCATACTAGCGGGGGCTACAATGAGCAGTTCTTC
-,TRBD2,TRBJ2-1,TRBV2,CASSPIGTSGRLSSYNEQFF,TGTGCCAGCAGTCCAATTGGGACTAGCGGGAGACTGAGCTCCTACAATGAGCAGTTCTTC
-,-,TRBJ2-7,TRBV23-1,CASGTGCEQYF,TGCGCCAGCGGCACAGGGTGCGAGCAGTACTTC
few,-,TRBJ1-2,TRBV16,CASSQFGPSSGYGYTF,TGTGCCAGCAGCCAATTTGGCCCATCTTCCGGGTATGGCTACACCTTC
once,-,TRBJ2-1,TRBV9,CASSPELGDEQFF,TGTGCCAGCAGCCCCGAGCTAGGTGATGAGCAGTTCTTC
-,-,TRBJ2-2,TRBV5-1,CASSLAFKGILFF,TGCGCCAGCAGCTTGGCCTTTAAAGGGATTCTGTTTTTT
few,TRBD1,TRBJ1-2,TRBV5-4,CASSRGQGDYGYTF,TGTGCCAGCAGCAGGGGACAGGGGGACTATGGCTACACCTTC
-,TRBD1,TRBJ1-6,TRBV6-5,CASRPGQGNSPLHF,TGTGCCAGCAGGCCGGGACAGGGCAATTCACCCCTCCACTTT
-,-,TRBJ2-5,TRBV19,CASSILSGSQETQYF,TGTGCCAGTAGTATCCTCTCGGGGTCACAAGAGACCCAGTACTTC
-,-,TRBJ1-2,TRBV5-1,CASSLGPTENYGYTF,TGCGCCAGCAGCTTGGGCCCGACGGAAAACTATGGCTACACCTTC
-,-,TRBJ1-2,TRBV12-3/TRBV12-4,CASSSLPRVYTF,TGTGCCAGCAGTTCCCTCCCCCGGGTCTACACCTTC
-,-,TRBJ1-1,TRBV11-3,CASSLGLLRQAVAEAFF,TGTGCCAGCAGCTTAGGACTCCTGCGACAGGCAGTAGCTGAAGCTTTCTTT
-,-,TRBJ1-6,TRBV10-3,CAIRASPNNSPLHF,TGTGCCATCCGGGCCTCACCTAATAATTCACCCCTCCACTTT